The clone carrying this T cell receptor (beta chain) was recorded once. The ends lost 11 bases at V and 2 bases at J; junction bases unmatched: 8. Germline CDR1 and CDR2: MNHEY and SVGAGI. The CDR3 covers 13 residues. The data originate from a study of blood T cell repertoires in COVID-19. Using immunoSEQ multiplex PCR, the repertoire was profiled, and TCRdb retains in-frame clones only, with some absent. Found here are under 250,000 clones, more than 70% of them singletons; the top ten hold 8.2%. Source material: peripheral blood. The TCR comes from a woman between 45 and 60 years old with acute or convalescent COVID-19. The chain uses TRBV6-5 and TRBJ1-2, with 7 bases identical to TRBD1. CDR3 nucleotide sequence: TGTGCCGCCAGGGGGATGACAAACTATGGCTACACCTTC. Its translation is CAARGMTNYGYTF.